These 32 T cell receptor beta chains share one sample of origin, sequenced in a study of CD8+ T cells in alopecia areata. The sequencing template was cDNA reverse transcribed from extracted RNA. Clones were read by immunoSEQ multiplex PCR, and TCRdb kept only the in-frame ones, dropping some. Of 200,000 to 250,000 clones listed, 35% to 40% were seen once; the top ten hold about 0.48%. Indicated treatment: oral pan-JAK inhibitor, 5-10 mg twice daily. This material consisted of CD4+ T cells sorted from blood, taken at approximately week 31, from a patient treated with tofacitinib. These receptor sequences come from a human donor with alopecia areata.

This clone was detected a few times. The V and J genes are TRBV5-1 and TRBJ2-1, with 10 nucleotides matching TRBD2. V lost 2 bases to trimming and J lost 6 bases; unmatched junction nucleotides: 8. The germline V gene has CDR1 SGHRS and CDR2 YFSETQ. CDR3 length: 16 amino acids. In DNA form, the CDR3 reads TGCGCCAGCAGCTTACTGATAGCGGGAGGACTCAATGAGCAGTTCTTC. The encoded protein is CASSLLIAGGLNEQFF.

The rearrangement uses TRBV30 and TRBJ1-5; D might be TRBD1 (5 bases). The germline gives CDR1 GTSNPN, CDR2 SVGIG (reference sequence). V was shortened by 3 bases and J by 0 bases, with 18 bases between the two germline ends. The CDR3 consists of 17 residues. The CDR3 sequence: CAWSGARDRYSNQPQHF. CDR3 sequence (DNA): TGTGCCTGGAGCGGGGCACGGGACCGTTATAGCAATCAGCCCCAGCATTTT.

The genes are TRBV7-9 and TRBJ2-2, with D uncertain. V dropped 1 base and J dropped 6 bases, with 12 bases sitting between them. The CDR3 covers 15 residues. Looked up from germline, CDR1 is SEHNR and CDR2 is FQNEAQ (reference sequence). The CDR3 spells CASSLEGRFSGELFF. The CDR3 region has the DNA TGTGCCAGCAGCTTAGAGGGCAGGTTTTCCGGGGAGCTGTTTTTT.

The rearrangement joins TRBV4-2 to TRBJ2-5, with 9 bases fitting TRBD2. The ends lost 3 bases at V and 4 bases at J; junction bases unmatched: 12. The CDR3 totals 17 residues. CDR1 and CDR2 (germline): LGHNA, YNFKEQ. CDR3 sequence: CASSQTSRGGRGETQYF. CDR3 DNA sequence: TGTGCCAGCAGCCAGACGAGTCGAGGCGGGAGGGGAGAGACCCAGTACTTC.

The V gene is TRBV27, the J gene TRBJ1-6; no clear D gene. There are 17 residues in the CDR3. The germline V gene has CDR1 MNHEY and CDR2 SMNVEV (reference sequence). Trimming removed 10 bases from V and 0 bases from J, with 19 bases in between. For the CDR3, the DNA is TGTGCCACGGCCCGCGGGCCTCCGAGCTCCTATAATTCACCCCTCCACTTT. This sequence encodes CATARGPPSSYNSPLHF.

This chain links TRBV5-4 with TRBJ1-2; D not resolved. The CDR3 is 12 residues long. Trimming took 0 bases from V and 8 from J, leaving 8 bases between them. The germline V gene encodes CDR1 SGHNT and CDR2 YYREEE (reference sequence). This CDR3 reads CASSLDSGGYTF. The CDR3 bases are TGTGCCAGCAGCTTGGACAGTGGAGGCTACACCTTC.

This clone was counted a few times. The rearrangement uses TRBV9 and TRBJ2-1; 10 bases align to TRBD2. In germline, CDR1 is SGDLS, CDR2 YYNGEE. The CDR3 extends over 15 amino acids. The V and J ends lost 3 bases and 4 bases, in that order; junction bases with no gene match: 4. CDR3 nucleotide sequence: TGTGCCAGCAGCGCAGATAGCGGGGGGTACAATGAGCAGTTCTTC. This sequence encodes CASSADSGGYNEQFF.

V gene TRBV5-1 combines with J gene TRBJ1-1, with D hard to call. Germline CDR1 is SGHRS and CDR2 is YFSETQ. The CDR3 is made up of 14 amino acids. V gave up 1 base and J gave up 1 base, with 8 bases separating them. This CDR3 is CASSLSTQNTEAFF. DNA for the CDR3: TGCGCCAGCAGCTTGAGTACCCAGAACACTGAAGCTTTCTTT.

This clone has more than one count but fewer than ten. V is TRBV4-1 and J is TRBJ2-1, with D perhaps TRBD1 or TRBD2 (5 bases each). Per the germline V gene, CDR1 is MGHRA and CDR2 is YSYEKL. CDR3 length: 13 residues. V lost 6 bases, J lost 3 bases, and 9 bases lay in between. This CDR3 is CASRGEFYNEQFF. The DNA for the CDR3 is TGCGCCAGCAGGGGGGAATTCTACAATGAGCAGTTCTTC.

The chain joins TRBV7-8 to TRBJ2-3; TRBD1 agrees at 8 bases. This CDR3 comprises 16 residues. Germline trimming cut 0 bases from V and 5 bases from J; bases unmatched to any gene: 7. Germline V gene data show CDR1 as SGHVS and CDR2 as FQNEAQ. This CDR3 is CASSLAGRGQGDTQYF. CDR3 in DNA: TGTGCCAGCAGCTTAGCCGGCAGGGGGCAAGGAGATACGCAGTATTTT.

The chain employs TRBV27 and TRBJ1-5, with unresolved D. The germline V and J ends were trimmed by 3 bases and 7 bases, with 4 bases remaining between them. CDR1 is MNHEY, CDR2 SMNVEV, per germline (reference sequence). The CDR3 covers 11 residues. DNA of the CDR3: TGTGCCAGCAGTTTGTGCCAGCCCCAGCATTTT. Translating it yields CASSLCQPQHF.

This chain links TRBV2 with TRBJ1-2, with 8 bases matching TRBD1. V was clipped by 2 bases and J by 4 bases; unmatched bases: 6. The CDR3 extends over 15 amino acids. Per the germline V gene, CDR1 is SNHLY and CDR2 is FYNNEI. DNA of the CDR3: TGTGCCAGCAGTGAAAACGGACAGGGAAGCTATGGCTACACCTTC. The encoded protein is CASSENGQGSYGYTF.

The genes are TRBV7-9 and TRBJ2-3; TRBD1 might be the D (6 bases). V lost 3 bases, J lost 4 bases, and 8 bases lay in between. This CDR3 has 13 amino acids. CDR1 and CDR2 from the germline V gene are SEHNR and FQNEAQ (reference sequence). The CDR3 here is CASSFPGADTQYF. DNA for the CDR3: TGTGCCAGCAGCTTTCCAGGGGCAGATACGCAGTATTTT. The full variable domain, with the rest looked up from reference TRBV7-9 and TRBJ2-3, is DTGVSQNPRHKITKRGQNVTFRCDPISEHNRLYWYRQTLGQGPEFLTYFQNEAQLEKSRLLSDRFSAERPKGSFSTLEIQRTEQGDSAMYLCASSFPGADTQYFGPGTRLTVL.

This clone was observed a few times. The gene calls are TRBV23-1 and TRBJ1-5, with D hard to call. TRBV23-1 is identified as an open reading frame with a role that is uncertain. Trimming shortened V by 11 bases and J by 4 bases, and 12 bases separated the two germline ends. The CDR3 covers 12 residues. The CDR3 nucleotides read TGCGCCGGTCCCTTGGGGAATCAGCCCCAGCATTTT. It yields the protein CAGPLGNQPQHF.

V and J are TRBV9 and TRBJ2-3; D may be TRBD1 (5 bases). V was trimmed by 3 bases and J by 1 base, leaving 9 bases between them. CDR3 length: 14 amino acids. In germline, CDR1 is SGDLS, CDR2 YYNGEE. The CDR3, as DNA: TGTGCCAGCAGCGACCAGGGCCGCACAGATACGCAGTATTTT. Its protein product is CASSDQGRTDTQYF. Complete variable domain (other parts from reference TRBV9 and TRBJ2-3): DSGVTQTPKHLITATGQRVTLRCSPRSGDLSVYWYQQSLDQGLQFLIQYYNGEERAKGNILERFSAQQFPDLHSELNLSSLELGDSALYFCASSDQGRTDTQYFGPGTRLTVL.

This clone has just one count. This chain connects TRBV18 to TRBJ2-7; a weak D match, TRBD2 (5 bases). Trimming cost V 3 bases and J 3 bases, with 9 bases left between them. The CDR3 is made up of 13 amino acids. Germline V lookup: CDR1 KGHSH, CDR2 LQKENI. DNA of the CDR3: TGTGCCAGCTCACCCATTGGAGGCTACGAGCAGTACTTC. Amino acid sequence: CASSPIGGYEQYF.

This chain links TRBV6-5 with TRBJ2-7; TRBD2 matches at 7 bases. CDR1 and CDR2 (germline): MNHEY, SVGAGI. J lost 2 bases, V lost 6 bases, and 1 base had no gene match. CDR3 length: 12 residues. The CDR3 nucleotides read TGTGCCAGCAGGGCGGGAGCCTACGAGCAGTACTTC. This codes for CASRAGAYEQYF.

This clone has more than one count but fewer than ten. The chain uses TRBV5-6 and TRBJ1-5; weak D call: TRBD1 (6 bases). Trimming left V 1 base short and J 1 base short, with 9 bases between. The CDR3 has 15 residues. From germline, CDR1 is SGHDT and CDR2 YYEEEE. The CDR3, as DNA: TGTGCCAGCAGCTTGTATACAGGGAGCAATCAGCCCCAGCATTTT. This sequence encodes CASSLYTGSNQPQHF.

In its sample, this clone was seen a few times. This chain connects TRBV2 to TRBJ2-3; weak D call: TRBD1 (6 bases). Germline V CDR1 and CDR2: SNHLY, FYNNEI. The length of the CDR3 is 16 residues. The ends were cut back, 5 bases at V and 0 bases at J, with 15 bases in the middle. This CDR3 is CASSTQGSVSTDTQYF. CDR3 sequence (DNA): TGTGCCAGCAGTACCCAGGGGAGCGTCAGCACAGATACGCAGTATTTT. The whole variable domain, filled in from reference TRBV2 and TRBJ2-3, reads EPEVTQTPSHQVTQMGQEVILRCVPISNHLYFYWYRQILGQKVEFLVSFYNNEISEKSEIFDDQFSVERPDGSNFTLKIRSTKLEDSAMYFCASSTQGSVSTDTQYFGPGTRLTVL.

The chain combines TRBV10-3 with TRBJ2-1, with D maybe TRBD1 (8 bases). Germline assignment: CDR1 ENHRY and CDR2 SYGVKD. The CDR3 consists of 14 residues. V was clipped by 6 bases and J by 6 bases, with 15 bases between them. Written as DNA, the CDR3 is TGTGCCATCAGAGCGGGGACAGGTTCCAATGAGCAGTTCTTC. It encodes CAIRAGTGSNEQFF.

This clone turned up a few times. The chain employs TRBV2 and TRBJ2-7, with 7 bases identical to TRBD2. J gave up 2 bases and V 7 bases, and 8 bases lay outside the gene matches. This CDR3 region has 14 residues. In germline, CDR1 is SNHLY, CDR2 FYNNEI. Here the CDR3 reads CASMWRESAYEQYF. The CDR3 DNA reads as TGTGCCAGCATGTGGCGGGAGAGCGCCTACGAGCAGTACTTC.

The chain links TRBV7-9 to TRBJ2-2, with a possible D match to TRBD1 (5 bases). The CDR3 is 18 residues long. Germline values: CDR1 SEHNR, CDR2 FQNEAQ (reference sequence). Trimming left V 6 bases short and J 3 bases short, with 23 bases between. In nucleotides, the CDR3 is TGTGCCAGCAGACGACCTTTCGTAGACAGCCTCCACACCGGGGAGCTGTTTTTT. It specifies CASRRPFVDSLHTGELFF.

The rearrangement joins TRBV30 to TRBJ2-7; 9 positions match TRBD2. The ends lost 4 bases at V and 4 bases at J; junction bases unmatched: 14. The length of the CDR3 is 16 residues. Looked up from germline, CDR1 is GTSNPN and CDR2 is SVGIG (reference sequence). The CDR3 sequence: CAWTRGGGRAVYEQYF. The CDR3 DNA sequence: TGTGCCTGGACGAGAGGTGGCGGGAGGGCCGTATACGAGCAGTACTTC.

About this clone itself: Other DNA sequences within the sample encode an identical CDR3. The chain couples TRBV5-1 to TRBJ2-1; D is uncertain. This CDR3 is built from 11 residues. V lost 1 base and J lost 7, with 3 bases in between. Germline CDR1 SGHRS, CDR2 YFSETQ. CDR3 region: CASSLRNEQFF. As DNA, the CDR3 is TGCGCCAGCAGCTTGCGGAATGAGCAGTTCTTC.

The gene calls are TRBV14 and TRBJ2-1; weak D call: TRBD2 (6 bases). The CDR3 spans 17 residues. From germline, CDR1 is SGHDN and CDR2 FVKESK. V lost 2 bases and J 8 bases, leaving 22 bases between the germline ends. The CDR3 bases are TGTGCCAGCAGCCAACGGGACTCTCACCTCCTTATCGATGAGCAGTTCTTC. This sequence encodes CASSQRDSHLLIDEQFF.

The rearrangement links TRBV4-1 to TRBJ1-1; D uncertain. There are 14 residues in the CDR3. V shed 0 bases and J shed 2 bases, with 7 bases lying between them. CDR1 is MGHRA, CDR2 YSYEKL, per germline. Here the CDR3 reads CASSQDWGNTEAFF. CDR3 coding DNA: TGCGCCAGCAGCCAAGATTGGGGTAACACTGAAGCTTTCTTT.

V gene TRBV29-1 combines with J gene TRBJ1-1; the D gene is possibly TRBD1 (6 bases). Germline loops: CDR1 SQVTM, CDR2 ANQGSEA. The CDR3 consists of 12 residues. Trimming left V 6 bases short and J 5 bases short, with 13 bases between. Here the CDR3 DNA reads TGCAGCGTAAGTACGACAGGAACTGAAGCTTTCTTT. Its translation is CSVSTTGTEAFF.

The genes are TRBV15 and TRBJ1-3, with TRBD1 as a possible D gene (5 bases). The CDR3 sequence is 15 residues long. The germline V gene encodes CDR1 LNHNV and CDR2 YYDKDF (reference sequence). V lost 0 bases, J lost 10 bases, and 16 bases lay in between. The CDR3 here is CATSRDETVVLTIYF. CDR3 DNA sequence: TGTGCCACCAGCAGAGATGAGACAGTCGTGCTTACCATATATTTT.

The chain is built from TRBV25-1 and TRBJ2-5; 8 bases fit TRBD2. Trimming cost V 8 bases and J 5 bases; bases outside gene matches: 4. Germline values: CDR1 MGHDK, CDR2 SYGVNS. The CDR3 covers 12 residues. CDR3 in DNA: TGTGCCAGCCGGGGGGGTGCGGAGACCCAGTACTTC. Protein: CASRGGAETQYF.

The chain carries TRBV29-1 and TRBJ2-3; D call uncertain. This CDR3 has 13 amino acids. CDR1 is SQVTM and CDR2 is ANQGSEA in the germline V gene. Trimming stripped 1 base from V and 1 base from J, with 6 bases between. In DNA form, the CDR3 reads TGCAGCGTTGAAGGGGTTGGCACAGATACGCAGTATTTT. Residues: CSVEGVGTDTQYF.

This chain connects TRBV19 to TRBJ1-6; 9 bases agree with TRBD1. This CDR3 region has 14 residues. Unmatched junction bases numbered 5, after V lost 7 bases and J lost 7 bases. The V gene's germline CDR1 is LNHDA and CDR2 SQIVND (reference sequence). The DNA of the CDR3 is TGTGCCAGTATTGACAGGGGGTTGAATTCACCCCTCCACTTT. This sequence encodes CASIDRGLNSPLHF.

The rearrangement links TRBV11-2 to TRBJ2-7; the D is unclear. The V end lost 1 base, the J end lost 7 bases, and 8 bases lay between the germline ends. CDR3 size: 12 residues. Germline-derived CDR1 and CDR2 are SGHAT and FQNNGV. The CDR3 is CASSLGRTEQYF. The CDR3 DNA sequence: TGTGCCAGCAGCTTAGGCAGGACGGAGCAGTACTTC. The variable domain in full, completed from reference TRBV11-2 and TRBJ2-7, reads EAGVAQSPRYKIIEKRQSVAFWCNPISGHATLYWYQQILGQGPKLLIQFQNNGVVDDSQLPKDRFSAERLKGVDSTLKIQPAKLEDSAVYLCASSLGRTEQYFGPGTRLTVT.